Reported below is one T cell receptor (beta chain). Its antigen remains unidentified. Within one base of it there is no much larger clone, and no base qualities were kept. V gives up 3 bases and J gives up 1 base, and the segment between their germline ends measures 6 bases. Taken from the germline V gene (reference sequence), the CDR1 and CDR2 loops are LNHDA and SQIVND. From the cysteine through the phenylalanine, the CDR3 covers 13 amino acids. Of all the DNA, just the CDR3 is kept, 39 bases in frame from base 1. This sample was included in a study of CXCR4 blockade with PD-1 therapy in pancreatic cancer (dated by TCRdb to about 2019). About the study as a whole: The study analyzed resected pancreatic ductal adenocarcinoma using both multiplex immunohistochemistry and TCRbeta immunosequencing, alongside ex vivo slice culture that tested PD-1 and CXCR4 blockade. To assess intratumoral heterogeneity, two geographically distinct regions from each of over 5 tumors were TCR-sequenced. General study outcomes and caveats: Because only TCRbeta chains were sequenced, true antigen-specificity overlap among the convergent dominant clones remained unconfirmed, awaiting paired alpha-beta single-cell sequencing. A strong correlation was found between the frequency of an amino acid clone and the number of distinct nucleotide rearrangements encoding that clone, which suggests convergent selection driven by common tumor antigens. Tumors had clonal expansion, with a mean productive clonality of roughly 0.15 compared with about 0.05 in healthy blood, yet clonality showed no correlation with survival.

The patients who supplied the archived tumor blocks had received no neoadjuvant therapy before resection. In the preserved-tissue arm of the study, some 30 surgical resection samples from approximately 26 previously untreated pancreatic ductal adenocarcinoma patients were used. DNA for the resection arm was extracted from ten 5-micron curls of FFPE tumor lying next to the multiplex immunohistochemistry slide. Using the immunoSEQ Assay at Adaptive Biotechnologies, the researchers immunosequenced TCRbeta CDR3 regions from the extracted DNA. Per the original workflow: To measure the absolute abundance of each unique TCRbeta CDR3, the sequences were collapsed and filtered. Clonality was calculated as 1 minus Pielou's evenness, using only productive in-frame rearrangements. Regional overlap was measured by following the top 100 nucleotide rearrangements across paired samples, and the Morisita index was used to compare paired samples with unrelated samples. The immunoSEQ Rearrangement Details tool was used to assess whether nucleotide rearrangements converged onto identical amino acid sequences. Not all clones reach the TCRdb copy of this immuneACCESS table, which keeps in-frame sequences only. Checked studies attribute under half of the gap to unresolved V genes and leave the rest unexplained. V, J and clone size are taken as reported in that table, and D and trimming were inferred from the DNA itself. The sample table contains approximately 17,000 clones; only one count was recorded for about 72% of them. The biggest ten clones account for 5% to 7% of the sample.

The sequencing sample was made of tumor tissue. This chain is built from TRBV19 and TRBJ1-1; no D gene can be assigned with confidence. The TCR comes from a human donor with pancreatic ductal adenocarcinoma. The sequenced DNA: TGTGCCAGTAGTATGCGACAGAACACTGAAGCTTTCTTT. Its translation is CASSMRQNTEAFF.